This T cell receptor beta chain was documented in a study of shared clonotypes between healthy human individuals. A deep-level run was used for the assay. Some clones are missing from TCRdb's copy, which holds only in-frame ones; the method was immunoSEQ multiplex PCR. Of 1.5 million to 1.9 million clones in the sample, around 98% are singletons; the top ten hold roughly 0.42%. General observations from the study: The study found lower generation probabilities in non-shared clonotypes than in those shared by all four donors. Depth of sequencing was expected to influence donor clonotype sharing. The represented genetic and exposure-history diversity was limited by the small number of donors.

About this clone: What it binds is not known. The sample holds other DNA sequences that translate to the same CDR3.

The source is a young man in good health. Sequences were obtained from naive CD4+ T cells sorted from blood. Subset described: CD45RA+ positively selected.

CDR3 region: CASSPLPGTDTQYF. The CDR3 DNA reads as TGTGCCAGCTCACCATTACCGGGGACAGATACGCAGTATTTT. This chain connects TRBV18 to TRBJ2-3; D might be TRBD2 (5 bases). There are 14 residues in the CDR3. Germline-derived CDR1 and CDR2 are KGHSH and LQKENI. V lost 2 bases and J lost 3, with 9 bases in between.